This TCR beta chain was observed in a study of blood T cells in healthy people across ages. Study overall: Template switching retrieved approximately one barcoded beta molecule for each two T cells.

With a J-beta primer mix and a sample-barcoded 5' primer, a second PCR ran 7 to 11 cycles. Through a template-switch adaptor with 12 random nucleotides, each cDNA molecule received a tag. In TCRdb, the 5' RACE reads were re-called with MiXCR into one record per CDR3 protein. This repertoire shows some 690,000 distinct CDR3 sequences, about 20% found once; its top ten account for 22%. The table lists this clonotype with a few counts. V was clipped by 0 bases and J by 6 bases, with 5 bases between them. CDR1 is SGHAT and CDR2 is FQNNGV in the germline V gene. The CDR3 is made up of 12 amino acids. Sequences were obtained from blood. The V gene is TRBV11-2, the J gene TRBJ2-5, with no clear D. The source of this sequence is a man between 65 and 85 years old in good health. The CDR3 protein is CASSLERKTQYF. CDR3 nucleotide sequence: TGTGCCAGCAGCTTAGAGAGGAAGACCCAGTACTTC.